This TCR beta chain was sequenced in a study of T-cell reconstitution after alpha-beta-depleted transplantation in children. With 7 bases clipped from V and 1 base from J, the junction kept 6 bases outside the gene matches. The CDR3 has 14 amino acids. This clonotype has a count of ten or more. Its antigen is as yet unknown. During its preparation, the TCRbeta library received unique molecular identifiers. TCRdb reprocessed the PCR reads with MiXCR, giving one entry per CDR3 protein. Of about 200,000 distinct CDR3 sequences detected, around 8.4% appear once; the ten largest clones hold about a third. Study conclusions and caveats: Alpha-beta T cells about two months after transplant reportedly derived from several hundred expanded graft clones.

The sequence came from a male patient aged 2-10 years who had a stem cell transplant for acute myeloid leukemia, so the T cells may come from the graft donor. The gene calls are TRBV12-3 or TRBV12-4 and TRBJ2-7; TRBD1 matches at 8 bases. This specimen was PBMCs, mostly from graft donor cells, taken 360 days after TCRalphabeta/CD19-depleted stem cell transplant. The CDR3 reads CASTEQGVSYEQYF. CDR3 DNA: TGTGCCAGCACCGAACAGGGGGTGTCCTACGAGCAGTACTTC.